The clone carrying this T cell receptor (beta chain) was found a few times. These data originate in a study of blood T cell repertoires in COVID-19. Produced via immunoSEQ multiplex PCR; TCRdb's table is partial and in-frame only. Of approximately 220,000 clones in the sample, almost 90% are singletons; the top ten hold roughly 15%. This CDR3 has 15 amino acids. CDR1 and CDR2 (germline): SGHAT, FQNNGV. Unmatched junction bases numbered 3, after V lost 0 bases and J lost 8 bases. The sequence came from a man aged 25 to 40 who had been exposed to COVID-19. Material: PBMCs or T cells enriched from blood (not recorded which). The rearrangement uses TRBV11-2 and TRBJ1-6, with 8 bases aligning to TRBD1. CDR3 region: CASSLEQGGYSPLHF. The CDR3 bases are TGTGCCAGCAGCTTAGAACAGGGGGGATATTCACCCCTCCACTTT.